One TCR beta chain is described in this entry. The antigen is unknown. This record belongs to a study of CD4 T cells in relation to SARS-CoV-2 and coronaviruses. Study-level background: ViraFEST: approximately 10-day antigen culture of PBMCs, then TCR beta CDR3 sequencing.

Assay used: immunoSEQ multiplex PCR; TCRdb lists only in-frame clones, some missing. The sample includes about 18,000 clones, about 70% of them seen just once. CD4+ T cells from unexposed donors were obtained before the COVID-19 pandemic (2011-2018). CD4+ T cells were isolated from the cells after 10 days of culture. CDR1 SGHRS and CDR2 YFSETQ come from the germline V gene. V lost 4 bases, J lost 7 bases, and 12 bases lay in between. The CDR3 length is 13 residues. The sequenced material came from CD4+ T cells from PBMCs, cultured in vitro. The TCR originated in a human donor in good health. The chain carries TRBV5-1 and TRBJ1-3; D is perhaps TRBD1 (5 bases). The CDR3 DNA is TGCGCCAGCAGCCCAGGGTTTCGGAACACCATATATTTT. It translates to CASSPGFRNTIYF.